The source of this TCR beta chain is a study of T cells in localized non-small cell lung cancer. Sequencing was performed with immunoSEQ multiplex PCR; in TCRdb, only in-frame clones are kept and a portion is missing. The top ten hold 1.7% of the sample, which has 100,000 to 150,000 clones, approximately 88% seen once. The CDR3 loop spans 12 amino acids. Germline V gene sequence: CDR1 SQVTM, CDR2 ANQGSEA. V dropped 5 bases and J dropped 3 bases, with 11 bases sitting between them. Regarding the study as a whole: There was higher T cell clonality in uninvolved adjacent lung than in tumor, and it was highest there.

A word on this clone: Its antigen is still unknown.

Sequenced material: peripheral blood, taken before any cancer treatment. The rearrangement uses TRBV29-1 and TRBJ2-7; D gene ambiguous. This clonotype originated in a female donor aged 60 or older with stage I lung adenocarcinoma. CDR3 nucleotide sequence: TGCAGCGTTCAAAACACCCACTACGAGCAGTACTTC. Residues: CSVQNTHYEQYF.